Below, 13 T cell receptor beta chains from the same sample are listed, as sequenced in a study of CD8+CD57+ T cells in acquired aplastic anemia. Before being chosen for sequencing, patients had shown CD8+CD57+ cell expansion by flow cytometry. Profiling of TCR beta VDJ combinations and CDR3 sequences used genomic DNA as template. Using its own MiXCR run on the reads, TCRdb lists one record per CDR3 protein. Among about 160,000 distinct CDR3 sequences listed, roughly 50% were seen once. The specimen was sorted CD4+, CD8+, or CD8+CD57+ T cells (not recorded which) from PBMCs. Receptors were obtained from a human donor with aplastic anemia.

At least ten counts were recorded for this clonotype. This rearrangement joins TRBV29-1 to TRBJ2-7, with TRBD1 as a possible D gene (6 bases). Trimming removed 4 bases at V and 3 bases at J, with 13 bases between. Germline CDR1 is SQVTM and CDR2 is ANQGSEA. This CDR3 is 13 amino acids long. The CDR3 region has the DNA TGCAGCGTTGCGGCAGGGGTTATCTACGAGCAGTACTTC. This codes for CSVAAGVIYEQYF.

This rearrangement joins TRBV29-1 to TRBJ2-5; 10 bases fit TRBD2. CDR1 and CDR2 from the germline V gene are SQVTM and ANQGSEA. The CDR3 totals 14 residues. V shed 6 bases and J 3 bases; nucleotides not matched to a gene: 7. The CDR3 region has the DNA TGCAGCGTCCAAGCGGGAGGGCCAAAAGAGACCCAGTACTTC. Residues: CSVQAGGPKETQYF. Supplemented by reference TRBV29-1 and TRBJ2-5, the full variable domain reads SAVISQKPSRDICQRGTSLTIQCQVDSQVTMMFWYRQQPGQSLTLIATANQGSEATYESGFVIDKFPISRPNLTFSTLTVSNMSPEDSSIYLCSVQAGGPKETQYFGPGTRLLVL.

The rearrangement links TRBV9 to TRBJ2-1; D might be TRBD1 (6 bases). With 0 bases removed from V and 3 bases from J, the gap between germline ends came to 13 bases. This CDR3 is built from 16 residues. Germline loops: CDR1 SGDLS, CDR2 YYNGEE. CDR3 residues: CASSVDSGQLYNEQFF. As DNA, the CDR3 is TGTGCCAGCAGCGTAGATAGTGGACAGCTCTACAATGAGCAGTTCTTC.

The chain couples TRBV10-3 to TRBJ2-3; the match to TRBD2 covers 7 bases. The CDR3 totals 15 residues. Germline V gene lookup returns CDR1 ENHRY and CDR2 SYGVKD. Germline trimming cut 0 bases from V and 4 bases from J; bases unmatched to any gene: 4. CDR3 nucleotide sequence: TGTGCCATCAGTGAGTCGACTAGCTCAGCAGATACGCAGTATTTT. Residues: CAISESTSSADTQYF.

The CDR3 bases are TGCGCCAGCGGAGGTAGTGAGAATTCACCCCTCCACTTT. Translation: CASGGSENSPLHF. V is TRBV10-2 and J is TRBJ1-6; no clear D. Germline V gene lookup returns CDR1 WSHSY and CDR2 SAAADI. The CDR3 totals 13 residues. The V end was cut by 8 bases, the J end by 7 bases, with 12 bases between.

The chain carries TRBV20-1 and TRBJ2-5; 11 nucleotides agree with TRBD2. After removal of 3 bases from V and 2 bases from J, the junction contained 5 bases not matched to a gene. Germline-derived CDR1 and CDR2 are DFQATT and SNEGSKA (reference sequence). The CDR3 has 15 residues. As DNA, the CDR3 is TGCAGTGCTAGGAAACTAGCGGGGGCACAAGAGACCCAGTACTTC. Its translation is CSARKLAGAQETQYF.

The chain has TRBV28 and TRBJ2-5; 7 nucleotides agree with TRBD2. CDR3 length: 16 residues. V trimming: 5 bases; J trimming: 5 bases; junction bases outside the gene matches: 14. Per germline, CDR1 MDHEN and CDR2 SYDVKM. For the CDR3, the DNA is TGTGCCAGCAGTCCGCTTATCCCGACTAGCCTGGAGACCCAGTACTTC. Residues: CASSPLIPTSLETQYF.

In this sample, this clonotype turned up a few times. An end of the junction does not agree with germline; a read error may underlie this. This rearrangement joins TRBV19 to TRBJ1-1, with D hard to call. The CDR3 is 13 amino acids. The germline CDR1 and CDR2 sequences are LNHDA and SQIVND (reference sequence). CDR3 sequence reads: CASSNLGRFGAFF. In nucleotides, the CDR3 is TGTGCTAGTAGCAATTTGGGGAGGTTTGGAGCTTTCTTT.

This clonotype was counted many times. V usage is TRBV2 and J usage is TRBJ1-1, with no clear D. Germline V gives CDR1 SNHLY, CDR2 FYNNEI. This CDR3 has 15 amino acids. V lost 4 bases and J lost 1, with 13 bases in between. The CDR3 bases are TGTGCCAGCAGTGGTAGACACGGAACGAACACTGAAGCTTTCTTT. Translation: CASSGRHGTNTEAFF.

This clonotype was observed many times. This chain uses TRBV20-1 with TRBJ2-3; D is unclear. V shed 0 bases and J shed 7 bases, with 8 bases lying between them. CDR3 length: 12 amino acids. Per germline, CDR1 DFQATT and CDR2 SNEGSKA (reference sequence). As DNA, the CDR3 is TGCAGTGCTAGAGATCTACCCTATACGCAGTATTTT. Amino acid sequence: CSARDLPYTQYF.

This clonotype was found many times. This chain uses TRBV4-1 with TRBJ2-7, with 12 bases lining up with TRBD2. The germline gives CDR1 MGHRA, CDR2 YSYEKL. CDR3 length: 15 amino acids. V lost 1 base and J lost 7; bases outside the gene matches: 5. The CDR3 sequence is CASSQGASGRAEQYF. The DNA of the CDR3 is TGCGCCAGCAGCCAAGGGGCTAGCGGGAGGGCGGAGCAGTACTTC.

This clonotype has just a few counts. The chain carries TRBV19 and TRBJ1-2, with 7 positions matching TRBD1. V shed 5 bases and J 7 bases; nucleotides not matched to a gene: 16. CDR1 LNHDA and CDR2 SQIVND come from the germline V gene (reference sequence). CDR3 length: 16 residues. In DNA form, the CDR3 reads TGTGCCAGTAGTGCGATCGTGGACAGGCCTCCCGTTGGCTACACCTTC. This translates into CASSAIVDRPPVGYTF.

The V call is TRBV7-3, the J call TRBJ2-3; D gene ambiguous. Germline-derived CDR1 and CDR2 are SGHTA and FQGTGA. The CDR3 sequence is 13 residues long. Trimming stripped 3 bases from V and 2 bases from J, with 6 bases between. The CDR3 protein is CASSLSTTDTQYF. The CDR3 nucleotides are TGTGCCAGCAGCTTGAGTACCACAGATACGCAGTATTTT.